These T cell receptor beta chains were read from a single sample in a study of T-cell reconstitution after alpha-beta-depleted transplantation in children. One entry per CDR3 protein, called by TCRdb with MiXCR from the PCR reads. Among some 150,000 distinct CDR3 sequences listed, about 9% were seen once. The sequenced sample was PBMCs, mostly from graft donor cells, obtained 180 days after TCRalphabeta/CD19-depleted stem cell transplant. The source is a female patient between 2 and 10 years old who had a stem cell transplant for congenital amegakaryocytic thrombocytopenia, so the T cells may come from the graft donor. CDR3s include the opening cysteine and the closing phenylalanine or tryptophan. D genes are given only for firm matches. Size values are once, few and many counts, or a class for expanded clones, and some rows have none.

J | D | size | V | CDR3 | DNA
TRBJ2-7 | - | - | TRBV20-1 | CSARIDWLAEQYF | TGCAGTGCTAGGATAGACTGGTTAGCCGAGCAGTACTTC
TRBJ2-2 | - | many | TRBV5-5 | CASSSAPGVPGELFF | TGTGCCAGCAGCTCGGCCCCCGGGGTCCCCGGGGAGCTGTTTTTT
TRBJ1-1 | - | many | TRBV6-5 | CAIQRGSNTEAFF | TGTGCCATCCAAAGGGGGTCGAACACTGAAGCTTTCTTT
TRBJ1-5 | - | few | TRBV20-1 | CSARDAFSGGAPQHF | TGCAGTGCTAGAGATGCGTTTTCGGGAGGGGCACCCCAGCATTTT
TRBJ1-6 | - | few | TRBV5-1 | CASSSNKSSYNSPLHF | TGCGCCAGCAGCTCCAACAAGAGCTCCTATAATTCACCCCTCCACTTT
TRBJ2-7 | - | few | TRBV4-3 | CASSQGPDLRTYEQYF | TGCGCCAGCAGCCAAGGTCCAGATTTACGAACCTACGAGCAGTACTTC
TRBJ1-1 | - | few | TRBV5-1 | CASSLGGKRTEAFF | TGCGCCAGCAGCTTGGGGGGCAAGAGGACTGAAGCTTTCTTT
TRBJ2-7 | TRBD2 | - | TRBV18 | CASSPGLATYEQYF | TGTGCCAGCTCACCCGGACTAGCGACGTACGAGCAGTACTTC
TRBJ2-5 | TRBD2 | many | TRBV9 | CASSVSGGARETQYF | TGTGCCAGCAGCGTGAGCGGGGGGGCGCGGGAGACCCAGTACTTC
TRBJ2-3 | - | many | TRBV7-8 | CASSLRRHPSTDTQYF | TGTGCCAGCAGCTTACGCAGGCACCCTAGCACAGATACGCAGTATTTT
TRBJ2-1 | TRBD1 | many | TRBV15 | CATSSRDRDYNEQFF | TGTGCCACCAGCAGTCGGGACAGGGACTACAATGAGCAGTTCTTC
TRBJ2-4 | - | few | TRBV5-6 | CASSLLTGAADIQYF | TGTGCCAGCAGCTTGCTAACGGGGGCGGCGGACATTCAGTACTTC
TRBJ2-3 | - | - | TRBV20-1 | CSAIRDWWADTQYF | TGCAGTGCTATTAGGGACTGGTGGGCTGATACGCAGTATTTT
TRBJ2-4 | TRBD1 | - | TRBV18 | CASSPFPGQENIQYF | TGTGCCAGCTCACCATTTCCGGGACAGGAAAACATTCAGTACTTC
TRBJ2-1 | TRBD1 | - | TRBV9 | CASSVGDSDNEQFF | TGTGCCAGCAGCGTAGGGGACAGTGACAATGAGCAGTTCTTC
TRBJ2-7 | - | - | TRBV29-1 | CSVEGFSYEQYF | TGCAGCGTTGAAGGGTTCTCCTACGAGCAGTACTTC
TRBJ1-2 | - | few | TRBV4-2 | CASSPPRKTVYGYTF | TGTGCCAGCAGCCCGCCCCGAAAAACAGTCTATGGCTACACCTTC
TRBJ2-3 | TRBD1 | many | TRBV28 | CASSYEDRGVWTDTQYF | TGTGCCAGCAGCTATGAAGACAGGGGAGTATGGACAGATACGCAGTATTTT
TRBJ2-3 | - | many | TRBV19 | CASSDTRNTDTQYF | TGTGCCAGTAGTGATACTAGGAACACAGATACGCAGTATTTT
TRBJ2-5 | TRBD1 | many | TRBV19 | CASSMTGAGETQYF | TGTGCCAGTAGTATGACAGGGGCGGGAGAGACCCAGTACTTC
TRBJ2-2 | TRBD2 | many | TRBV20-1 | CSARPGLAANTGELFF | TGCAGTGCTAGACCAGGACTAGCGGCAAACACCGGGGAGCTGTTTTTT
TRBJ2-1 | - | - | TRBV2 | CASSQGVGQFF | TGTGCCAGCAGTCAAGGGGTAGGGCAGTTCTTC
TRBJ2-4 | - | few | TRBV5-1 | CASRGPGPDKNIQYF | TGCGCCAGCAGGGGGCCGGGCCCAGACAAAAACATTCAGTACTTC